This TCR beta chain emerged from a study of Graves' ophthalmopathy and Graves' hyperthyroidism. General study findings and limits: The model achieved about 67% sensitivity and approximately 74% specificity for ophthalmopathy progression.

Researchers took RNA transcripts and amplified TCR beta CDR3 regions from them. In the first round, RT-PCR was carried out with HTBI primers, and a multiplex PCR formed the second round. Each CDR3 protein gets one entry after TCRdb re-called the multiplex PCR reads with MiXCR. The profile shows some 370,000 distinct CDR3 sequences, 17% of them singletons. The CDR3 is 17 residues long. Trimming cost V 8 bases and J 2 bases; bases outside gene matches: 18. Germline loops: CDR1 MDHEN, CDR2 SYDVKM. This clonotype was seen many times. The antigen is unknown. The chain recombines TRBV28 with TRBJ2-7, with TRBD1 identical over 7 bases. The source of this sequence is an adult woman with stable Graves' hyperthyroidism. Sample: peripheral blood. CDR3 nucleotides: TGTGCCAGCCAACGTATAGGGGGCTACTTAGGCCCCTACGAGCAGTACTTC. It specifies CASQRIGGYLGPYEQYF.